These 5 T cell receptor beta chains were sequenced from one sample in a study of regulatory T cells in long-lasting Graves disease. Investigators prepared the TCR beta libraries by applying iRepertoire HTBI primers and Arm-PCR of CDR3 regions. Via MiXCR, TCRdb re-called the multiplex PCR reads, giving one row per CDR3 protein. The sample lists about 310,000 distinct CDR3 sequences, 20% to 25% occurring once. Time point here: persistent/refractory GD, antithyroid drugs over 5 years with positive TRAb. Extracted PBMC RNA gave rise to the TCR library. The starting material was peripheral blood mononuclear cells (PBMCs), obtained when the disease was refractory, from a patient treated with antithyroid drugs. The source of these receptors is a female donor with Graves disease.

At least ten counts were recorded for this clonotype. The rearrangement uses TRBV6-1 and TRBJ2-5; 8 bases agree with TRBD1. The CDR3 totals 16 residues. With 5 bases clipped from V and 2 bases from J, the junction kept 10 bases outside the gene matches. Germline assignment: CDR1 MNHNS and CDR2 SASEGT. CDR3 sequence reads: CASSPRTGNTQETQYF. The CDR3 DNA follows: TGTGCCAGCAGTCCCAGGACAGGGAATACGCAAGAGACCCAGTACTTC.

The sample holds many counts of this clonotype. The chain is built from TRBV12-3 or TRBV12-4 and TRBJ2-2; 13 bases agree with TRBD2. Trimming took 6 bases from V and 8 from J; bases not matched to a gene: 6. The CDR3 has 15 residues. The CDR3 reads CASSGLAGARGELFF. In nucleotides, the CDR3 is TGTGCCAGCAGCGGACTAGCGGGAGCTAGGGGGGAGCTGTTTTTT.

In nucleotides, the CDR3 is TGTGCCAGCAGTTACTCCGGGGGTGGGGGCACCGGGGAGCTGTTTTTT. It specifies CASSYSGGGGTGELFF. The genes are TRBV6-9 and TRBJ2-2, with D maybe TRBD2 (6 bases). The CDR3 is 16 amino acids. Germline V gene data show CDR1 as MNHGY and CDR2 as SVAAGI. Trimming shortened V by 3 bases and J by 4 bases, and 15 bases separated the two germline ends.

This clonotype was counted many times. The V gene is TRBV28, the J gene TRBJ2-5, with TRBD1 as a possible D gene (7 bases). Germline V gene sequence: CDR1 MDHEN, CDR2 SYDVKM. The V end was cut by 3 bases, the J end by 5 bases, with 13 bases between. The CDR3 has 14 residues. CDR3 DNA sequence: TGTGCCAGCAGTTTCAAGGGGGCGGGGGAGACCCAGTACTTC. Amino acid sequence: CASSFKGAGETQYF. Full variable domain (rest looked up from reference TRBV28 and TRBJ2-5): DVKVTQSSRYLVKRTGEKVFLECVQDMDHENMFWYRQDPGLGLRLIYFSYDVKMKEKGDIPEGYSVSREKKERFSLILESASTNQTSMYLCASSFKGAGETQYFGPGTRLLVL.

The chain recombines TRBV7-2 with TRBJ2-7, with a possible D match to TRBD2 (6 bases). This CDR3 has 16 amino acids. CDR1 is SGHTA and CDR2 is FQGNSA in the germline V gene. V lost 5 bases and J lost 1, with 18 bases in between. The CDR3: CASSPDGTQLSYEQYF. The DNA for the CDR3 is TGTGCCAGCAGCCCGGACGGGACTCAACTTTCCTACGAGCAGTACTTC.